The source of this T cell receptor beta chain is a study of T cell repertoires in cytomegalovirus infection. Overall study findings and caveats: Clonotype analysis showed dominance of the ex vivo response by HLA-C-restricted CMV-specific TCR beta clonotypes.

One entry per CDR3 protein results from TCRdb running MiXCR on the reads. The sample holds around 710,000 distinct CDR3 sequences, just under 30% seen once. V was cut by 4 bases and J by 5 bases, with 16 bases left in between. The CDR3 runs 15 residues. Per the germline V gene, CDR1 is KGHDR and CDR2 is SFDVKD. As for this clonotype: Its target is unknown.

The receptor comes from a human donor in good health (CMV status not recorded). Some clones in this sample may be carry-over from other donors' samples. V and J are TRBV24-1 and TRBJ2-5; tentative D call: TRBD1 (6 bases). The input for sequencing was cultured CD8+ T cells from PBMCs, taken from culture after CMV antigen stimulation. CDR3 sequence reads: CATSESGHQEETQYF. The CDR3 DNA follows: TGTGCCACCAGTGAGTCGGGACACCAAGAGGAGACCCAGTACTTC.